The sequence of this T cell receptor (beta chain) was determined in a study of T cell responses to AZD1222 COVID-19 vaccine. The CDR3 covers 17 residues. The V gene lost 3 bases and the J gene lost 0 bases, with 15 bases spanning the gap. Germline V gene sequence: CDR1 KGHSH, CDR2 LQKENI. Libraries were prepared by immunoSEQ multiplex PCR; TCRdb keeps only in-frame clonotypes and omits some of them. Of tens of thousands of clones in the sample, 75% to 95% were seen once. A remark on this clone: Its antigen is as yet unknown.

General study findings and limits: Increased Spike-specific TCR breadth and depth were observed after two AZD1222 doses.

This receptor was obtained from an adult in good health. This chain joins TRBV18 and TRBJ1-5; TRBD1 is a possible D gene (6 bases). Sequencing used peripheral blood, obtained on day 0 of MenACWY control vaccination. The CDR3 loop reads CASSPTGRPDSNQPQHF. CDR3 DNA: TGTGCCAGCTCACCGACAGGCCGCCCTGATAGCAATCAGCCCCAGCATTTT.